The rows below give T cell receptor beta chains drawn from one sample of a study of PD-1 blockade in mismatch repair-deficient tumors. Measured with immunoSEQ multiplex PCR; TCRdb has only the in-frame clones, and not every one. This table has approximately 80,000 clones, roughly 80% appearing once. The starting material was peripheral blood, obtained 44 weeks after starting pembrolizumab. Receptor source: an adult with mismatch repair-deficient cancer. The CDR3 runs from the conserved cysteine through the conserved F or W. Each record gives: D gene, V gene, clone size, J gene, CDR3 protein, CDR3 DNA. A D gene is named only where the DNA matches it firmly. Size tells how often a clone was seen (once, few, many) or the class of an expanded clone, and some rows leave it out.

D: TRBD2
V: TRBV7-8
size: few
J: TRBJ2-1
CDR3: CASSLVPSGAYNEQFF
DNA: TGTGCCAGCAGCTTAGTCCCTAGCGGGGCATACAATGAGCAGTTCTTC

D: TRBD1
V: TRBV6-6
size: NA
J: TRBJ1-5
CDR3: CASRFTGGTQPQHF
DNA: TGTGCCAGCAGATTCACAGGGGGAACTCAGCCCCAGCATTTT

D: TRBD1
V: TRBV6-1
size: NA
J: TRBJ1-1
CDR3: CASRSTGGGTEAFF
DNA: TGTGCCAGCAGGTCGACAGGGGGTGGTACTGAAGCTTTCTTT

D: TRBD1
V: TRBV6-5
size: once
J: TRBJ1-4
CDR3: CASSYQRGQGARKLFF
DNA: TGTGCCAGCAGTTACCAAAGGGGACAGGGGGCAAGGAAACTGTTTTTT

D: NA
V: TRBV30
size: once
J: TRBJ1-4
CDR3: CAWSLRASGEKLFF
DNA: TGTGCCTGGAGTTTAAGGGCCTCGGGGGAAAAACTGTTTTTT

D: TRBD1
V: TRBV7-2
size: NA
J: TRBJ1-2
CDR3: CASSLLYRGRWGYTF
DNA: TGTGCCAGCAGCTTACTATACAGGGGCCGTTGGGGCTACACCTTC

D: NA
V: TRBV19
size: NA
J: TRBJ1-4
CDR3: CASSPSPFRGTNEKLFF
DNA: TGTGCCAGTAGTCCATCCCCCTTCAGGGGCACTAATGAAAAACTGTTTTTT

D: TRBD2
V: TRBV6-1
size: NA
J: TRBJ2-7
CDR3: CASVGRGLGFEQYF
DNA: TGTGCCAGCGTCGGTAGAGGACTAGGTTTCGAGCAGTACTTC

D: NA
V: TRBV19
size: NA
J: TRBJ2-4
CDR3: CASSKGLMLAKNIQYF
DNA: TGTGCCAGTAGTAAAGGACTAATGCTAGCCAAAAACATTCAGTACTTC

D: TRBD2
V: TRBV10-3
size: NA
J: TRBJ2-1
CDR3: CAISEGGVIYYNEQFF
DNA: TGTGCCATCAGTGAGGGGGGGGTTATATACTACAATGAGCAGTTCTTC

D: NA
V: TRBV5-1
size: NA
J: TRBJ2-5
CDR3: CASSLGAGETQYF
DNA: TGCGCCAGCAGCTTGGGGGCTGGAGAGACCCAGTACTTC

D: NA
V: TRBV4-2
size: once
J: TRBJ2-7
CDR3: CASSQGQGLSYEQYF
DNA: TGTGCCAGCAGCCAAGGTCAGGGGCTCTCCTACGAGCAGTACTTC

D: TRBD1
V: TRBV2
size: NA
J: TRBJ2-3
CDR3: CASSVDRGSTDTQYF
DNA: TGTGCCAGCAGTGTGGACAGGGGGAGCACAGATACGCAGTATTTT

D: NA
V: TRBV5-4
size: NA
J: TRBJ1-2
CDR3: CASSSDTNYGYTF
DNA: TGTGCCAGCAGCTCCGACACAAACTATGGCTACACCTTC

D: NA
V: TRBV5-1
size: few
J: TRBJ1-1
CDR3: CASSVQGHTEAFF
DNA: TGCGCCAGCAGCGTACAGGGACACACTGAAGCTTTCTTT

D: TRBD2
V: TRBV7-8
size: few
J: TRBJ2-1
CDR3: CASSLPGELAGLNEQFF
DNA: TGTGCCAGCAGCTTACCAGGGGAACTAGCGGGCCTCAATGAGCAGTTCTTC

D: NA
V: TRBV2
size: NA
J: TRBJ2-7
CDR3: CASSGSDSYEQYF
DNA: TGTGCCAGCAGCGGATCGGACAGCTACGAGCAGTACTTC

D: NA
V: TRBV10-3
size: NA
J: TRBJ2-1
CDR3: CAIKKVTAPQEQFF
DNA: TGTGCCATCAAGAAGGTTACAGCCCCTCAGGAGCAGTTCTTC

D: NA
V: TRBV19
size: NA
J: TRBJ2-2
CDR3: CASKWTGLNTGELFF
DNA: TGTGCCAGTAAATGGACGGGACTGAACACCGGGGAGCTGTTTTTT

D: TRBD1
V: TRBV2
size: few
J: TRBJ1-2
CDR3: CASSWDRNGYTF
DNA: TGTGCCAGCAGTTGGGACAGAAATGGCTACACCTTC

D: TRBD2
V: TRBV10-3
size: NA
J: TRBJ2-7
CDR3: CAISESINSGRLEQYF
DNA: TGTGCCATCAGTGAGTCGATCAATAGCGGGAGACTCGAGCAGTACTTC

D: TRBD1
V: TRBV29-1
size: NA
J: TRBJ1-1
CDR3: CSVKTGGATEAFF
DNA: TGCAGCGTAAAGACAGGGGGCGCCACTGAAGCTTTCTTT

D: NA
V: TRBV19
size: NA
J: TRBJ2-7
CDR3: CASSIGGDSYEQYF
DNA: TGTGCCAGTAGTATAGGAGGGGACTCCTACGAGCAGTACTTC

D: NA
V: TRBV11-3
size: NA
J: TRBJ1-3
CDR3: CASSLRGAGNTIYF
DNA: TGTGCCAGCAGCTTACGGGGGGCCGGAAACACCATATATTTT

D: TRBD2
V: TRBV11-3
size: once
J: TRBJ2-1
CDR3: CASSLAGTSGNEQFF
DNA: TGTGCCAGCAGCTTAGCCGGGACTAGCGGCAATGAGCAGTTCTTC

D: TRBD1
V: TRBV13
size: NA
J: TRBJ1-1
CDR3: CASSTRDRVGTEAFF
DNA: TGTGCCAGCAGCACCCGTGACAGGGTAGGGACTGAAGCTTTCTTT

D: NA
V: TRBV5-6
size: once
J: TRBJ2-3
CDR3: CASSLAGTDTQYF
DNA: TGTGCCAGCAGCTTGGCCGGCACAGATACGCAGTATTTT

D: NA
V: TRBV7-2
size: NA
J: TRBJ2-3
CDR3: CASGSRTDTQYF
DNA: TGTGCCAGCGGCAGCCGCACAGATACGCAGTATTTT

D: TRBD2
V: TRBV9
size: NA
J: TRBJ2-3
CDR3: CASSGGGSDTQYF
DNA: TGTGCCAGCAGCGGCGGGGGGTCAGATACGCAGTATTTT

D: TRBD1
V: TRBV13
size: NA
J: TRBJ2-3
CDR3: CASSDRDRGSTDTQYF
DNA: TGTGCCAGCAGCGACCGGGACAGGGGGAGCACAGATACGCAGTATTTT

D: NA
V: TRBV19
size: NA
J: TRBJ2-7
CDR3: CASSISGRSYEQYF
DNA: TGTGCCAGTAGTATCTCCGGTAGGTCCTACGAGCAGTACTTC

D: NA
V: TRBV11-2
size: NA
J: TRBJ2-1
CDR3: CASSLGSGAYNEQFF
DNA: TGTGCCAGCAGCTTGGGCTCGGGAGCCTACAATGAGCAGTTCTTC

D: NA
V: TRBV7-9
size: NA
J: TRBJ1-4
CDR3: CASSLGGGGNEKLFF
DNA: TGTGCCAGCAGCTTAGGGGGCGGAGGGAATGAAAAACTGTTTTTT

D: NA
V: TRBV6-1
size: NA
J: TRBJ1-2
CDR3: CASSEKNYGYTF
DNA: TGTGCCAGCAGTGAGAAAAACTATGGCTACACCTTC

D: TRBD2
V: TRBV4-1
size: NA
J: TRBJ2-3
CDR3: CASSLSGVSTDTQYF
DNA: TGCGCCAGCAGCCTTAGCGGGGTTAGCACAGATACGCAGTATTTT

D: NA
V: TRBV11-3
size: NA
J: TRBJ2-3
CDR3: CASSLDADASTDTQYF
DNA: TGTGCCAGCAGCTTAGACGCGGATGCTAGCACAGATACGCAGTATTTT

D: TRBD1
V: TRBV7-9
size: NA
J: TRBJ2-1
CDR3: CASSHSRGDRTYNEQFF
DNA: TGTGCCAGCAGCCACTCCCGAGGGGACAGGACTTACAATGAGCAGTTCTTC

D: NA
V: TRBV4-3
size: NA
J: TRBJ1-2
CDR3: CASSQDNSGYGYTF
DNA: TGCGCCAGCAGCCAAGATAACAGCGGCTATGGCTACACCTTC

D: NA
V: TRBV19
size: NA
J: TRBJ2-2
CDR3: CAPTFWWADPNTGELFF
DNA: TGTGCCCCTACCTTCTGGTGGGCGGACCCTAACACCGGGGAGCTGTTTTTT

D: TRBD2
V: TRBV9
size: NA
J: TRBJ2-1
CDR3: CASSGTSGNTNEQFF
DNA: TGTGCCAGCAGCGGGACTAGCGGGAATACAAATGAGCAGTTCTTC

D: TRBD1
V: TRBV9
size: NA
J: TRBJ1-3
CDR3: CASSGTGFGSGNTIYF
DNA: TGTGCCAGCAGCGGGACAGGTTTTGGATCTGGAAACACCATATATTTT

D: NA
V: TRBV11-1
size: NA
J: TRBJ2-5
CDR3: CASSLQGTGEETQYF
DNA: TGTGCCAGCAGCCTCCAAGGGACTGGAGAAGAGACCCAGTACTTC

D: TRBD1
V: TRBV13
size: NA
J: TRBJ1-1
CDR3: CASRLGTGVLNTEAFF
DNA: TGTGCCAGCAGACTTGGGACAGGGGTCTTGAACACTGAAGCTTTCTTT

D: NA
V: TRBV9
size: NA
J: TRBJ2-1
CDR3: CASSEDREQFF
DNA: TGTGCCAGCAGCGAGGACAGAGAGCAGTTCTTC

D: NA
V: TRBV2
size: few
J: TRBJ1-5
CDR3: CASSVEVQPQHF
DNA: TGTGCCAGCAGTGTGGAGGTACAGCCCCAGCATTTT

D: NA
V: TRBV4-1
size: NA
J: TRBJ2-7
CDR3: CASSQGQDSNYEQYF
DNA: TGCGCCAGCAGCCAAGGCCAGGATTCGAACTACGAGCAGTACTTC

D: TRBD2
V: TRBV27
size: NA
J: TRBJ2-7
CDR3: CASNSGSVVVHEQYF
DNA: TGTGCCAGTAATAGCGGGAGCGTTGTGGTCCACGAGCAGTACTTC

D: NA
V: TRBV6-5
size: NA
J: TRBJ1-2
CDR3: CAAAGQVGNYGYTF
DNA: TGTGCCGCCGCTGGGCAGGTGGGGAACTATGGCTACACCTTC

D: TRBD1
V: TRBV25-1
size: few
J: TRBJ1-5
CDR3: CASLDRGVGQPQHF
DNA: TGTGCCTCTCTAGACAGGGGCGTCGGACAGCCCCAGCATTTT

D: TRBD2
V: TRBV29-1
size: NA
J: TRBJ2-1
CDR3: CSAPRILAGRDEQFF
DNA: TGCAGCGCCCCCCGGATTCTAGCGGGAAGGGATGAGCAGTTCTTC

D: NA
V: TRBV21-1
size: NA
J: TRBJ2-7
CDR3: CASSSRGEGRGRYEQYF
DNA: TGTGCCAGCAGCTCCCGGGGCGAGGGGAGGGGGCGATACGAGCAGTACTTC

D: TRBD1
V: TRBV5-1
size: few
J: TRBJ1-5
CDR3: CASSPGTVNSNQPQHF
DNA: TGCGCCAGCAGCCCGGGGACAGTTAACAGCAATCAGCCCCAGCATTTT

D: TRBD1
V: TRBV28
size: NA
J: TRBJ2-2
CDR3: CASSLDRVEAGELFF
DNA: TGTGCCAGCAGTCTGGACAGGGTAGAGGCCGGGGAGCTGTTTTTT

D: TRBD2
V: TRBV7-6
size: NA
J: TRBJ2-3
CDR3: CASSFGLAGTDTQYF
DNA: TGTGCCAGCAGCTTCGGACTAGCGGGCACAGATACGCAGTATTTT

D: TRBD2
V: TRBV11-2
size: NA
J: TRBJ2-3
CDR3: CASSLEAGGTLTGGTDTQYF
DNA: TGTGCCAGCAGCTTAGAAGCGGGAGGGACTTTAACGGGGGGCACAGATACGCAGTATTTT

D: NA
V: TRBV9
size: NA
J: TRBJ2-1
CDR3: CASSVAQWNEQFF
DNA: TGTGCCAGCAGCGTAGCTCAGTGGAATGAGCAGTTCTTC

D: NA
V: TRBV27
size: many
J: TRBJ2-3
CDR3: CASSSLGDTQYF
DNA: TGTGCCAGCAGTTCCCTCGGAGATACGCAGTATTTT

D: NA
V: TRBV7-9
size: NA
J: TRBJ2-3
CDR3: CASSLRDALVDTQYF
DNA: TGTGCCAGCAGCTTAAGGGACGCCCTGGTGGATACGCAGTATTTT

D: TRBD2
V: TRBV11-3
size: once
J: TRBJ2-2
CDR3: CASSLKVVSGILNTGELFF
DNA: TGTGCCAGCAGCTTAAAGGTGGTTAGCGGGATCCTCAACACCGGGGAGCTGTTTTTT